This T cell receptor beta chain was sequenced in a study of T cell responses to AZD1222 COVID-19 vaccine. To note about this clone: Antigen specificity is unknown.

Assay used: immunoSEQ multiplex PCR; TCRdb lists only in-frame clones, some missing. The sample consists of around 120,000 clones, around 88% of them appearing once. Germline CDR1 SGHTA, CDR2 FQGNSA. Trimming took 4 bases from V and 3 from J, leaving 7 bases between them. The CDR3 extends over 12 amino acids. Study-level points and caveats: Donors were mostly white British, more females; clonal diversity possibly underestimated. At baseline, seropositivity was found in only a handful of AZD1222 recipients. Unmutated variant regions are reportedly the target of nearly half of TCRs that are spike-specific. Spike-specific TCR breadth and depth were elevated following two AZD1222 doses.

Sample: peripheral blood, taken on day 0 of AZD1222 vaccination. The V gene is TRBV7-2, the J gene TRBJ2-7; perhaps TRBD2 as D (5 bases). This receptor was taken from an adult in good health. The CDR3 reads CASSSRGYEQYF. The CDR3 DNA reads TGTGCCAGCAGCTCCCGGGGCTACGAGCAGTACTTC.